This entry lists 30 T cell receptor beta chains sequenced from one sample in a study of technical replicates of blood from several donors. Libraries were prepared by immunoSEQ multiplex PCR; TCRdb keeps only in-frame clonotypes and omits some of them. The sample gives 75,000 to 95,000 clones, about 95% of which show up once; 0.26% is in the top ten. The sequenced sample consisted of T cells isolated from PBMCs. Receptors originate from a human donor in good health.

This sequence joins TRBV19 and TRBJ2-1, with 14 bases identical to TRBD2. Germline CDR1 reads LNHDA; CDR2 reads SQIVND (reference sequence). Trimming removed 5 bases from V and 8 bases from J; junction bases left unmatched: 8. The CDR3 totals 16 residues. CDR3 region: CASSPGLAGVRDEQFF. In DNA, the CDR3 is TGTGCCAGTAGTCCGGGACTAGCGGGAGTACGGGATGAGCAGTTCTTC. The full variable domain, its missing parts supplied by reference TRBV19 and TRBJ2-1, is DGGITQSPKYLFRKEGQNVTLSCEQNLNHDAMYWYRQDPGQGLRLIYYSQIVNDFQKGDIAEGYSVSREKKESFPLTVTSAQKNPTAFYLCASSPGLAGVRDEQFFGPGTRLTVL.

CDR3 sequence reads: CASSEAPTSGSTDTQYF. The CDR3 DNA reads as TGTGCCAGCAGTGAAGCCCCGACTAGCGGGAGCACAGATACGCAGTATTTT. The chain recombines TRBV6-1 with TRBJ2-3; 10 nucleotides line up with TRBD2. Germline CDR1 MNHNS, CDR2 SASEGT. J gave up 0 bases and V 0 bases, and 3 bases lay outside the gene matches. The CDR3 is 17 amino acids.

The rearrangement uses TRBV27 and TRBJ1-1; no definite D call. Trimming pared 1 base from V and 2 bases from J, leaving 11 bases between. The CDR3 is 15 amino acids. Germline V gene data show CDR1 as MNHEY and CDR2 as SMNVEV (reference sequence). This CDR3 is CASSLFPQINTEAFF. CDR3 bases: TGTGCCAGCAGTTTATTCCCACAGATTAACACTGAAGCTTTCTTT.

The V and J genes are TRBV6-6 and TRBJ1-5; the match to TRBD1 covers 9 bases. V was pared by 6 bases and J by 6 bases, with 9 bases of the junction left unmatched. The CDR3 is 15 amino acids. CDR1 is MNHNY and CDR2 is SVGAGI in the germline V gene (reference sequence). The CDR3 nucleotides are TGTGCCAGCAGGCTGGACAGGGGCCATCCTCAGCCCCAGCATTTT. Its translation: CASRLDRGHPQPQHF.

V gene TRBV6-5 combines with J gene TRBJ2-7, with TRBD2 identical over 10 bases. The length of the CDR3 is 14 residues. CDR1 is MNHEY and CDR2 is SVGAGI in the germline V gene. V dropped 2 bases and J dropped 6; count of bases not matched to a gene: 4. The CDR3, as DNA: TGTGCCAGCAGTTACCCTAGCGGGAGAGGCGAGCAGTACTTC. Its protein is CASSYPSGRGEQYF.

The rearrangement uses TRBV27 and TRBJ1-2; 7 nucleotides agree with TRBD1. Germline assignment: CDR1 MNHEY and CDR2 SMNVEV (reference sequence). The CDR3 covers 13 residues. With V trimmed by 7 bases and J by 5 bases, 7 bases remained unmatched. CDR3 DNA sequence: TGTGCCAGCAAAGCGACAGGGAAATATGGCTACACCTTC. Amino acid sequence: CASKATGKYGYTF.

The chain recombines TRBV29-1 with TRBJ2-7; weak D call: TRBD1 (6 bases). Trimming pared 5 bases from V and 2 bases from J, leaving 10 bases between. The germline V gene has CDR1 SQVTM and CDR2 ANQGSEA. CDR3 length: 12 residues. CDR3 DNA sequence: TGCAGCGTTAGAGGGGGAACCTACGAGCAGTACTTC. Translated, it gives CSVRGGTYEQYF.

The J gene is TRBJ2-2, the V gene TRBV4-2; 7 bases align to TRBD1. V shed 1 base and J 0 bases; nucleotides not matched to a gene: 8. Germline V gene sequence: CDR1 LGHNA, CDR2 YNFKEQ. The CDR3 is 18 amino acids. The CDR3 sequence is CASSQVLQGSANTGELFF. The CDR3 DNA follows: TGTGCCAGCAGCCAAGTCCTACAGGGGAGCGCGAACACCGGGGAGCTGTTTTTT.

V and J are TRBV27 and TRBJ2-5, with D perhaps matching TRBD1 (6 bases). V was clipped by 6 bases and J by 2 bases, with 16 bases between them. The germline V gene encodes CDR1 MNHEY and CDR2 SMNVEV (reference sequence). The CDR3 sequence is 15 residues long. CDR3 DNA: TGTGCCAGCAGGCCACTCGGGACACTGCAAGAGACCCAGTACTTC. Protein: CASRPLGTLQETQYF.

V is TRBV2 and J is TRBJ2-7; no definite D call. The CDR3 is 17 amino acids. With 2 bases removed from V and 0 bases from J, the gap between germline ends came to 17 bases. CDR1 is SNHLY, CDR2 FYNNEI, per germline. The CDR3, as DNA: TGTGCCAGCAGTGAACGCGAAAATAAGGCTAGCTCCTACGAGCAGTACTTC. Residues: CASSERENKASSYEQYF.

The chain uses TRBV27 and TRBJ1-3; no clear D. CDR1 is MNHEY and CDR2 is SMNVEV in the germline V gene (reference sequence). This CDR3 region has 15 residues. Trimming left V 6 bases short and J 0 bases short, with 12 bases between. This CDR3 is CASRTTPSSGNTIYF. For the CDR3, the DNA is TGTGCCAGCAGGACTACACCTAGCTCTGGAAACACCATATATTTT.

The chain links TRBV2 to TRBJ2-1; 8 positions agree with TRBD2. The trim removed 7 bases at V and 12 bases at J, leaving 8 bases unmatched. CDR1 and CDR2 from the germline V gene are SNHLY and FYNNEI. The CDR3 spans 12 residues. In DNA form, the CDR3 reads TGTGCCAGCACCCGCGGAGCGGGAGCGCAGTTCTTC. Protein product: CASTRGAGAQFF.

The chain uses TRBV28 and TRBJ2-7; D is unclear. Trimming removed 5 bases from V and 4 bases from J, with 3 bases in between. CDR3 size: 10 residues. The germline V gene encodes CDR1 MDHEN and CDR2 SYDVKM. DNA for the CDR3: TGTGCCAGCAGTCGGTACGAGCAGTACTTC. Translation gives CASSRYEQYF.

This chain joins TRBV28 and TRBJ2-7; TRBD1 aligns across 7 bases. The CDR3 has 15 residues. Germline loops: CDR1 MDHEN, CDR2 SYDVKM. Trimming cost V 5 bases and J 2 bases; bases outside gene matches: 9. Here the CDR3 DNA reads TGTGCCAGCAGTCTAAGTGGGACAGCCACCTACGAGCAGTACTTC. This gives the protein CASSLSGTATYEQYF.

This clone appeared a single time. V gene TRBV9 combines with J gene TRBJ2-3; weak D call: TRBD2 (6 bases). The CDR3 totals 18 residues. CDR1 is SGDLS and CDR2 is YYNGEE in the germline V gene. The V end lost 3 bases, the J end lost 6 bases, and 26 bases lay between the germline ends. CDR3 nucleotide sequence: TGTGCCAGCAGCGGCCAAAAACCGGGACTCACTGCGGGGGATACGCAGTATTTT. Its translation: CASSGQKPGLTAGDTQYF.

This clone came up once. CDR3: CASVLDRVNEKLFF. The CDR3 coding sequence is TGTGCCAGCGTTTTAGACAGGGTAAATGAAAAACTGTTTTTT. The chain combines TRBV2 with TRBJ1-4, with 7 bases lining up with TRBD1. The CDR3 has 14 amino acids. Trimming removed 8 bases from V and 5 bases from J; junction bases left unmatched: 8. Germline-derived CDR1 and CDR2 are SNHLY and FYNNEI.

This chain joins TRBV9 and TRBJ1-6, with a weak D call TRBD1 (5 bases). The CDR3 consists of 14 residues. Germline V gives CDR1 SGDLS, CDR2 YYNGEE. Trimming stripped 0 bases from V and 7 bases from J, with 8 bases between. The CDR3 region has the DNA TGTGCCAGCAGCGTAGAGGCAGGGAATTCACCCCTCCACTTT. Translating it yields CASSVEAGNSPLHF.

The J gene is TRBJ2-3, the V gene TRBV5-1, with TRBD2 identical over 8 bases. From germline, CDR1 is SGHRS and CDR2 YFSETQ. CDR3 length equals 19 residues. Losses at the gene ends were 1 base for V and 3 bases for J; bases not matched to a gene: 16. CDR3: CASSLIVAGSLLRTDTQYF. In nucleotides, the CDR3 is TGCGCCAGCAGCTTGATCGTAGCGGGATCCCTGTTGAGGACAGATACGCAGTATTTT.

This clone showed up just once. The genes are TRBV27 and TRBJ1-6; 8 bases are shared with TRBD1. Germline-derived CDR1 and CDR2 are MNHEY and SMNVEV (reference sequence). The CDR3 loop spans 14 amino acids. Germline trimming cut 5 bases from V and 9 bases from J; bases unmatched to any gene: 6. CDR3 amino acids: CASSIGTGSSPLHF. Written as DNA, the CDR3 is TGTGCCAGCAGTATAGGGACAGGAAGTTCACCCCTCCACTTT.

The chain uses TRBV5-8 and TRBJ1-6; 8 bases line up with TRBD1. V shed 1 base, J shed 7 bases, and the junction held 4 bases outside the gene matches. CDR3 length: 15 residues. Germline loops: CDR1 SGHTS, CDR2 YDEGEE. In DNA, the CDR3 is TGTGCCAGCAGCTTGAGGACAGGGCTAAATTCACCCCTCCACTTT. It yields the protein CASSLRTGLNSPLHF. Filled out from reference TRBV5-8 and TRBJ1-6, the complete variable domain reads EAGVTQSPTHLIKTRGQQATLRCSPISGHTSVYWYQQALGLGLQFLLWYDEGEERNRGNFPPRFSGRQFPNYSSELNVNALELEDSALYLCASSLRTGLNSPLHFGNGTRLTVT.

V usage is TRBV27 and J usage is TRBJ2-7, with TRBD1 identical over 7 bases. The V gene end was trimmed by 5 bases and the J gene end by 7 bases; junction bases not matched to a gene: 8. In germline, CDR1 is MNHEY, CDR2 SMNVEV (reference sequence). The CDR3 runs to 13 residues. The DNA of the CDR3 is TGTGCCAGCAGTATAACCGACAGGGTTGAGCAGTACTTC. Protein product: CASSITDRVEQYF.

The rearrangement links TRBV5-4 to TRBJ2-3, with a weak D call TRBD2 (6 bases). Germline CDR1 reads SGHNT; CDR2 reads YYREEE (reference sequence). The CDR3 runs 15 residues. Trimming removed 0 bases at V and 1 base at J, with 9 bases between. CDR3 loop: CASSLAASGTDTQYF. CDR3 in DNA: TGTGCCAGCAGCTTGGCCGCTAGCGGCACAGATACGCAGTATTTT.

The V gene is TRBV30, the J gene TRBJ2-7; TRBD2 matches 7 bases. This CDR3 has 10 residues. Unmatched junction bases numbered 0, after V lost 5 bases and J lost 5 bases. Per germline, CDR1 GTSNPN and CDR2 SVGIG (reference sequence). The CDR3 DNA is TGTGCCTGGGGGAGGGACGAGCAGTACTTC. Its protein is CAWGRDEQYF. The entire variable domain, with the rest obtained from reference TRBV30 and TRBJ2-7, is as follows: SQTIHQWPATLVQPVGSPLSLECTVEGTSNPNLYWYRQAAGRGLQLLFYSVGIGQISSEVPQNLSASRPQDRQFILSSKKLLLSDSGFYLCAWGRDEQYFGPGTRLTVT.

The rearrangement uses TRBV5-4 and TRBJ1-1, with TRBD1 matching over 9 bases. The CDR3 is 15 residues long. Germline CDR1 is SGHNT and CDR2 is YYREEE (reference sequence). Trimming at V came to 0 bases and at J to 5 bases, leaving 5 bases not matched to a gene. The CDR3 protein is CASSLDRGRSTEAFF. DNA of the CDR3: TGTGCCAGCAGCTTGGACAGGGGGCGCTCTACTGAAGCTTTCTTT.

The CDR3: CASKRVAEAHTQYF. CDR3 DNA: TGCGCCAGCAAGCGTGTTGCCGAAGCGCATACGCAGTATTTT. This chain joins TRBV5-1 and TRBJ2-3; the D is unclear. The CDR3 spans 14 residues. The V gene lost 6 bases and the J gene lost 7 bases, with 18 bases spanning the gap. Germline V gene lookup returns CDR1 SGHRS and CDR2 YFSETQ.

This chain uses TRBV2 with TRBJ2-2; 12 nucleotides match TRBD2. The J segment lost 7 bases and the V segment lost 6 bases, leaving 12 bases of the junction unmatched. CDR1 and CDR2 (germline): SNHLY, FYNNEI. The CDR3 sequence is 17 residues long. CDR3 coding DNA: TGTGCCAGCAGGGATCTAGCGGGAGGGCCCTCAGGCGGGGAGCTGTTTTTT. It yields the protein CASRDLAGGPSGGELFF.

The chain employs TRBV27 and TRBJ2-7; 8 bases are shared with TRBD1. The CDR3 runs 14 residues. V was clipped by 6 bases and J by 3 bases; unmatched bases: 7. Germline V lookup: CDR1 MNHEY, CDR2 SMNVEV (reference sequence). This CDR3 reads CASRKSGQGYEQYF. Written as DNA, the CDR3 is TGTGCCAGCAGAAAGTCCGGACAGGGCTACGAGCAGTACTTC.

This sequence joins TRBV11-2 and TRBJ2-7; 7 bases line up with TRBD1. V lost 4 bases, J lost 7 bases, and 7 bases stayed unmatched. This CDR3 is 13 amino acids long. Germline V lookup: CDR1 SGHAT, CDR2 FQNNGV. This CDR3 is CASSYRDSWEQYF. DNA of the CDR3: TGTGCCAGCAGCTACCGGGACAGTTGGGAGCAGTACTTC.

This clone was observed once. This chain uses TRBV9 with TRBJ1-5; 10 nucleotides line up with TRBD1. There are 15 residues in the CDR3. CDR1 and CDR2 (germline): SGDLS, YYNGEE. V lost 3 bases, J lost 8 bases, and 8 bases stayed unmatched. CDR3 loop: CASSAGQGVVEPQHF. The DNA of the CDR3 is TGTGCCAGCAGCGCAGGACAGGGGGTAGTTGAGCCCCAGCATTTT.

The rearrangement joins TRBV4-1 to TRBJ2-7; possible D gene TRBD1, 5 bases. In germline, CDR1 is MGHRA, CDR2 YSYEKL. This CDR3 comprises 14 residues. V gave up 6 bases and J gave up 4 bases, with 16 bases separating them. CDR3 amino acids: CASRQPHQGYEQYF. The DNA for the CDR3 is TGCGCCAGCAGACAACCTCACCAGGGTTACGAGCAGTACTTC.